This T cell receptor (beta chain) came from a study of blood T cell repertoires in COVID-19. Study overall: Acute-phase and convalescent COVID-19 samples originated in the United States, Italy and Spain. The analysed material was cDNA or gDNA that came from T cells, B-cell-depleted T cells, or PBMCs.

As to this clone: At the DNA level, this CDR3 is encoded by other sequences in the same sample as well.

Original processing methods: Amplification of reference gene primers provided the estimated nucleated cell counts. The protocol was immunoSEQ multiplex PCR, while the TCRdb copy is restricted to in-frame clones and leaves out a portion. V, J and clone size derive from that table, while D and trimming were established from the DNA sequence. This sample has about 97,000 clones; around nine tenths occur once, and the top ten carry about 1.7%. The CDR3 totals 13 residues. V was shortened by 2 bases and J by 3 bases, with 7 bases between the two germline ends. Sequences were obtained from peripheral blood. The origin of this receptor is a man in his 60s with acute or convalescent COVID-19. The genes are TRBV12-3 or TRBV12-4 and TRBJ1-1; D uncertain. CDR3 DNA sequence: TGTGCCAGCAGTTTAAACCCAGACACTGAAGCTTTCTTT. Encoded protein: CASSLNPDTEAFF.